A selection of T cell receptor beta chains follows, all from one sample in a study of a mutant IDH1 vaccine in newly diagnosed glioma. Their cognate antigens are unknown. Data came from immunoSEQ multiplex PCR; TCRdb stores just in-frame clones and leaves some out. This table has approximately 57,000 clones, 80% to 90% appearing once. The sequencing here drew on PBMCs, taken from a glioma patient whose treatment included an IDH1 peptide vaccine. The origin of the receptors is a woman aged 40 to 50 with glioma. Some clones in this sample may be carry-over from other donors' samples. The CDR3 runs from the conserved cysteine through the conserved F or W. A D gene is named only where the DNA matches it firmly. A row's size may be missing; if present it is once, few, many or a size class.

TRBJ2-7 | once | TRBV4-1 | TRBD2 | CASSQRLAGSYEQYF
TRBJ1-5 | few | TRBV27 | . | CASRMTGNNQPQHF
TRBJ2-5 | once | TRBV2 | TRBD1 | CASSVRTGPGETQYF
TRBJ1-4 | . | TRBV30 | . | CAWSEGGDEKLFF
TRBJ1-2 | . | TRBV6-4 | . | CASSVPRTGQNGYGYTF
TRBJ1-3 | . | TRBV6-5 | . | CASTLGGSGNTIYF
TRBJ1-4 | . | TRBV6-1 | . | CASSEAGGEKLFF
TRBJ1-2 | . | TRBV4-3 | . | CASSPGPYGYTF
TRBJ1-5 | . | TRBV7-6 | . | CASSLAPPGSNQPQHF
TRBJ1-3 | . | TRBV6-1 | . | CASSGTKAGNTIYF
TRBJ2-7 | . | TRBV7-2 | . | CASSLDRSYEQYF
TRBJ2-3 | . | TRBV30 | . | CAWTPGGDTQYF
TRBJ2-3 | . | TRBV2 | . | CASGGQGGTQYF
TRBJ1-6 | . | TRBV10-3 | . | CAISGGNGVGDSPLHF
TRBJ1-2 | once | TRBV5-1 | . | CASSLVGGEGGYTF
TRBJ2-2 | . | TRBV11-3 | . | CASSAPTAGRGTGELFF
TRBJ2-2 | few | TRBV19 | . | CASKPSGTISNTGELFF
TRBJ2-7 | once | TRBV5-5 | . | CASSLTGGQSYEQYF
TRBJ1-2 | . | TRBV30 | . | CAWQGIGYTF
TRBJ1-1 | . | TRBV7-9 | . | CASSLWGLGLDTEAFF
TRBJ1-2 | . | TRBV9 | . | CASSVGDGYTF
TRBJ2-5 | . | TRBV7-9 | TRBD1 | CATQGAETQYF
TRBJ1-4 | . | TRBV5-1 | . | CASSLLPPGTPPEKLFF
TRBJ2-7 | . | TRBV5-1 | . | CASSLESLRSYEQYF
TRBJ2-7 | . | TRBV2 | . | CASSENRDSYEQYF
TRBJ1-1 | . | TRBV21-1 | . | CASSNRDTRGPEAFF
TRBJ1-6 | . | TRBV2 | . | CASARINSPLHF
TRBJ2-5 | . | TRBV7-6 | . | CASSLAASWGQTQYF
TRBJ1-2 | few | TRBV6-1 | . | CASSTRVRNYGYTF
TRBJ2-7 | . | TRBV4-1 | TRBD1 | CASSQPGTVSYEQYF
TRBJ2-1 | . | TRBV5-1 | TRBD1 | CASSPGQGVNEQFF
TRBJ2-7 | . | TRBV11-3 | TRBD1 | CASSLRDSYEQYF
TRBJ1-1 | . | TRBV15 | . | CATRARTEAFF
TRBJ2-2 | . | TRBV7-6 | . | CASSSLNTGELFF
TRBJ1-1 | medium-sized | TRBV7-9 | . | CASSLQGDTEAFF
TRBJ2-5 | . | TRBV13 | TRBD1 | CASRRQGALETQYF
TRBJ2-2 | . | TRBV25-1 | . | CASTEGRGELFF
TRBJ2-7 | . | TRBV7-2 | TRBD2 | CASSLASGAWDEQYF
TRBJ1-5 | . | TRBV6-1 | TRBD1 | CASREDRVSNQPQHF
TRBJ1-1 | few | TRBV5-5 | . | CASSLGYNTEAFF
TRBJ1-6 | . | TRBV28 | . | CASIPTQGRNSPLHF
TRBJ1-5 | . | TRBV25-1 | TRBD1 | CASSGTGPYSNQPQHF
TRBJ2-7 | . | TRBV30 | . | CAWSQQGSYEQYF
TRBJ2-5 | once | TRBV4-1 | . | CASSQFPEQQKTQYF
TRBJ2-7 | . | TRBV6-6 | . | CASGNREQYF
TRBJ2-1 | . | TRBV30 | . | CAWSVGTGAIYEQFF
TRBJ2-6 | . | TRBV5-1 | TRBD2 | CASSAGLAGSGANVLTF
TRBJ2-7 | . | TRBV18 | . | CASSPYEGGYEQYF